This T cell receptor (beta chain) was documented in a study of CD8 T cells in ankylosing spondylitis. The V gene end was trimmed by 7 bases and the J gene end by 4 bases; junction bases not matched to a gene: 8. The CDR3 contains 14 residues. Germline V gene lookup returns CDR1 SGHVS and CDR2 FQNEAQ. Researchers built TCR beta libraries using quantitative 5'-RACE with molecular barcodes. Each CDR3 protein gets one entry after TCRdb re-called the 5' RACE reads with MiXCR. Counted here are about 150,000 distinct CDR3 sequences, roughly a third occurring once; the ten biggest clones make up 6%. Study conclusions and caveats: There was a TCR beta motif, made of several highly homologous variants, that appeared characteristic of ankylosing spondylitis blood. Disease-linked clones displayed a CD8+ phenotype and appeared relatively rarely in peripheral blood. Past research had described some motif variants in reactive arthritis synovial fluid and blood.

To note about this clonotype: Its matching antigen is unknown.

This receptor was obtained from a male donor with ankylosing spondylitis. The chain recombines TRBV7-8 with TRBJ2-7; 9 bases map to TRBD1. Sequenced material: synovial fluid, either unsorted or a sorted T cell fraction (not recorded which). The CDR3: CASTPGQGTYEQYF. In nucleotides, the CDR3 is TGTGCCAGCACCCCGGGACAGGGAACATACGAGCAGTACTTC.